Presented here are 24 T cell receptor beta chains from one specimen sequenced in a study of T-cell memory formation after mild COVID-19. TCRdb analysed the 5' RACE reads with MiXCR anew, one entry per CDR3 protein. The sample records 140,000 to 150,000 distinct CDR3 sequences, 20% to 25% being singletons. Specimen: PBMCs or a T cell subset sorted from them (not recorded which). Receptors were obtained from an adult woman who had mild COVID-19 (a few samples of this study predate the infection). Cell type and time point are not known.

The chain uses TRBV7-9 and TRBJ1-1, with 7 bases fitting TRBD1. This CDR3 contains 12 residues. V lost 4 bases and J lost 7; bases outside the gene matches: 3. CDR1 is SEHNR and CDR2 is FQNEAQ in the germline V gene (reference sequence). CDR3: CASSSRTGEAFF. The CDR3 bases are TGTGCCAGCAGCTCTAGGACAGGTGAAGCTTTCTTT. The whole variable domain, remainder taken from reference TRBV7-9 and TRBJ1-1, is DTGVSQNPRHKITKRGQNVTFRCDPISEHNRLYWYRQTLGQGPEFLTYFQNEAQLEKSRLLSDRFSAERPKGSFSTLEIQRTEQGDSAMYLCASSSRTGEAFFGQGTRLTVV.

V gene TRBV7-8 combines with J gene TRBJ2-1; TRBD1 is a possible D gene (5 bases). CDR3 length: 15 amino acids. Looked up from germline, CDR1 is SGHVS and CDR2 is FQNEAQ. Trimming took 0 bases from V and 4 from J, leaving 10 bases between them. The CDR3 DNA reads TGTGCCAGCAGCTTAGCGGCCCAGGGATACAATGAGCAGTTCTTC. Its protein is CASSLAAQGYNEQFF.

The chain joins TRBV4-1 to TRBJ2-2; possibly TRBD1 for D (6 bases). Trimming cost V 2 bases and J 5 bases, with 9 bases left between them. Germline V CDR1 and CDR2: MGHRA, YSYEKL. The CDR3 sequence is 14 residues long. The CDR3 loop reads CASSQNTGTGELFF. The CDR3 nucleotides read TGCGCCAGCAGCCAAAATACAGGGACCGGGGAGCTGTTTTTT.

This clonotype was seen only a few times. V and J are TRBV7-9 and TRBJ2-2; D is tentatively TRBD1 or TRBD2 (5 bases each). V was clipped by 5 bases and J by 5 bases, with 18 bases between them. The CDR3 has 16 amino acids. Germline V gene lookup returns CDR1 SEHNR and CDR2 FQNEAQ (reference sequence). Here the CDR3 DNA reads TGTGCCAGCAGCCAGATTCCAGGGACCGGGACCGGGGAGCTGTTTTTT. It is translated as CASSQIPGTGTGELFF.

This chain connects TRBV7-9 to TRBJ2-7, with D hard to call. Trimming left V 5 bases short and J 7 bases short, with 27 bases between. CDR1 is SEHNR, CDR2 FQNEAQ, per germline (reference sequence). CDR3 length equals 17 residues. The CDR3 is CASSPPRVGVGELEQYF. The CDR3 DNA follows: TGTGCCAGCAGCCCTCCCCGGGTCGGTGTCGGAGAACTGGAGCAGTACTTC. Full variable domain (remainder filled in from reference TRBV7-9 and TRBJ2-7): DTGVSQNPRHKITKRGQNVTFRCDPISEHNRLYWYRQTLGQGPEFLTYFQNEAQLEKSRLLSDRFSAERPKGSFSTLEIQRTEQGDSAMYLCASSPPRVGVGELEQYFGPGTRLTVT.

The chain joins TRBV5-6 to TRBJ1-3; D is unclear. Germline lookup yields CDR1 SGHDT and CDR2 YYEEEE. Between the trimmed V and J ends, which lost 0 bases and 0 bases, there was a span of 13 bases. The CDR3 sequence is 17 residues long. CDR3 bases: TGTGCCAGCAGCTTGGCACCGACGTGGAGCTCTGGAAACACCATATATTTT. Protein product: CASSLAPTWSSGNTIYF.

The chain links TRBV7-9 to TRBJ2-7, with a weak D call TRBD1 (6 bases). This CDR3 contains 15 residues. CDR1 and CDR2 (germline): SEHNR, FQNEAQ (reference sequence). V was cut by 4 bases and J by 5 bases, with 18 bases left in between. The CDR3 DNA reads TGTGCCAGCAGCTCTAACAGGGTATCAAGGAACGAGCAGTACTTC. It encodes CASSSNRVSRNEQYF.

The V gene is TRBV6-2 or TRBV6-3, the J gene TRBJ2-7; 7 bases line up with TRBD2. The length of the CDR3 is 14 residues. Losses at the gene ends were 5 bases for V and 2 bases for J; bases not matched to a gene: 6. The germline V gene encodes CDR1 MNHEY and CDR2 SVGEGT. The CDR3 sequence: CASSPGGNPYEQYF. The CDR3 coding sequence is TGTGCCAGCAGTCCGGGGGGTAACCCCTACGAGCAGTACTTC.

V and J are TRBV19 and TRBJ1-2; D is perhaps TRBD1 (5 bases). Looked up from germline, CDR1 is LNHDA and CDR2 is SQIVND (reference sequence). V was cut by 3 bases and J by 8 bases, with 10 bases left in between. The CDR3 extends over 12 amino acids. The CDR3 nucleotides read TGTGCCAGTAGTATCGAGGGGTCGGGCTACACCTTC. Translating it yields CASSIEGSGYTF.

The V gene is TRBV11-2, the J gene TRBJ1-1, with no clear D. Germline loops: CDR1 SGHAT, CDR2 FQNNGV. This CDR3 spans 12 amino acids. Trimming took off 0 bases at V and 5 bases at J, with 4 bases between the two ends. The CDR3, as DNA: TGTGCCAGCAGCTTAGACGGGACTGAAGCTTTCTTT. It translates to CASSLDGTEAFF.

The V and J genes are TRBV19 and TRBJ2-1; D may match TRBD1 or TRBD2 (5 bases each). Germline CDR1 reads LNHDA; CDR2 reads SQIVND (reference sequence). V was shortened by 1 base and J by 7 bases, with 11 bases between the two germline ends. The CDR3 loop spans 14 amino acids. CDR3 nucleotides: TGTGCCAGTAGTATAGGTGTCGGGGCGAATGAGCAGTTCTTC. Protein: CASSIGVGANEQFF. The variable domain in full, with the rest retrieved from reference TRBV19 and TRBJ2-1, is DGGITQSPKYLFRKEGQNVTLSCEQNLNHDAMYWYRQDPGQGLRLIYYSQIVNDFQKGDIAEGYSVSREKKESFPLTVTSAQKNPTAFYLCASSIGVGANEQFFGPGTRLTVL.

This clonotype was seen only a few times. The genes are TRBV12-3 or TRBV12-4 and TRBJ2-3, with 7 bases fitting TRBD1. J gave up 2 bases and V 1 base, and 3 bases lay outside the gene matches. The CDR3 contains 15 residues. The CDR3 loop is CASSLGDSNTDTQYF. CDR3 sequence (DNA): TGTGCCAGCAGTTTAGGGGACAGCAACACAGATACGCAGTATTTT.

This clonotype was observed many times. The V gene is TRBV5-1, the J gene TRBJ2-1, with D possibly TRBD1 on 6 matching bases. V was cut by 3 bases and J by 4 bases, with 20 bases left in between. CDR1 SGHRS and CDR2 YFSETQ come from the germline V gene. The CDR3 loop spans 17 amino acids. The CDR3 DNA reads as TGCGCCAGCAGCTGGGTGGGGGACCCGGGACATTACAATGAGCAGTTCTTC. Its translation is CASSWVGDPGHYNEQFF.

J is TRBJ1-1 and V is TRBV13, with TRBD1 matching 7 bases. CDR1 PRHDT and CDR2 FYEKMQ come from the germline V gene (reference sequence). The CDR3 is 15 residues long. The trim removed 4 bases at V and 1 base at J, leaving 6 bases unmatched. CDR3 in DNA: TGTGCCAGCAGCTCGACAGGGAATGAGAACACTGAAGCTTTCTTT. It encodes CASSSTGNENTEAFF.

This sequence joins TRBV29-1 and TRBJ2-1, with TRBD2 identical over 7 bases. J lost 3 bases, V lost 4 bases, and 3 bases had no gene match. The CDR3 extends over 13 amino acids. Per the germline V gene, CDR1 is SQVTM and CDR2 is ANQGSEA. The CDR3 is CSVASGDYNEQFF. The CDR3 DNA reads as TGCAGCGTTGCTAGCGGAGACTACAATGAGCAGTTCTTC.

This clonotype has a count of ten or more. The CDR3 DNA reads as TGTGCCAGTCTGACAGTGGAAAACTATGGCTACACCTTC. It translates to CASLTVENYGYTF. This sequence joins TRBV5-6 and TRBJ1-2; TRBD1 might be the D (5 bases). Deletions cut 8 bases from V and 2 bases from J, with 13 bases between. The CDR3 loop spans 13 amino acids. CDR1 and CDR2 from the germline V gene are SGHDT and YYEEEE. Looking up the rest from reference TRBV5-6 and TRBJ1-2 gives the full variable domain: DAGVTQSPTHLIKTRGQQVTLRCSPKSGHDTVSWYQQALGQGPQFIFQYYEEEERQRGNFPDRFSGHQFPNYSSELNVNALLLGDSALYLCASLTVENYGYTFGSGTRLTVV.

This clonotype has a handful of counts. The J gene is TRBJ2-5, the V gene TRBV13; weak D call: TRBD2 (6 bases). V was shortened by 2 bases and J by 10 bases, with 11 bases between the two germline ends. This CDR3 contains 12 residues. The germline V gene has CDR1 PRHDT and CDR2 FYEKMQ (reference sequence). The DNA for the CDR3 is TGTGCCAGCAGCTTACCTCCGGGACTCCAGTACTTC. This sequence encodes CASSLPPGLQYF.

The chain employs TRBV24-1 and TRBJ2-5; maybe TRBD2 (7 bases). Germline V CDR1 and CDR2: KGHDR, SFDVKD. The CDR3 is 16 residues long. V lost 5 bases and J 4 bases, leaving 19 bases between the germline ends. The CDR3 DNA sequence: TGTGCCACCAGTGTTGGGGGCGCGGGAGTTATAGAGACCCAGTACTTC. Amino acids: CATSVGGAGVIETQYF.

This clonotype was counted between two and nine times. The rearrangement joins TRBV30 to TRBJ2-1; D is undetermined. Germline values: CDR1 GTSNPN, CDR2 SVGIG (reference sequence). V lost 3 bases to trimming and J lost 4 bases, with 13 bases between them. The CDR3 is 14 residues long. The CDR3 protein is CAWSPPHKYNEQFF. In DNA, the CDR3 is TGTGCCTGGAGCCCGCCGCACAAGTACAATGAGCAGTTCTTC.

In regard to this clonotype: One junction end does not reproduce the germline sequence, and a read error may be involved. V gene TRBV7-9 combines with J gene TRBJ1-5, with D possibly being TRBD1 (6 bases). There are 12 residues in the CDR3. Germline CDR1 reads SEHNR; CDR2 reads FQNEAQ (reference sequence). The CDR3 protein is CASQRGAQAQHF. The CDR3 DNA follows: TGTGCCAGCCAGCGGGGGGCTCAGGCCCAGCATTTT.

V gene TRBV15 combines with J gene TRBJ2-1, with no clear D. This CDR3 contains 17 residues. The germline V gene encodes CDR1 LNHNV and CDR2 YYDKDF (reference sequence). With 3 bases removed from V and 10 bases from J, the gap between germline ends came to 25 bases. CDR3 residues: CATSREERGSPPYEQFF. For the CDR3, the DNA is TGTGCCACCAGCAGGGAAGAACGCGGAAGTCCCCCCTACGAGCAGTTCTTC. The complete variable domain, with remaining parts taken from reference TRBV15 and TRBJ2-1, reads DAMVIQNPRYQVTQFGKPVTLSCSQTLNHNVMYWYQQKSSQAPKLLFHYYDKDFNNEADTPDNFQSRRPNTSFCFLDIRSPGLGDTAMYLCATSREERGSPPYEQFFGPGTRLTVL.

This clonotype appeared a few times. The CDR3 loop reads CASSAGTESYEQYF. The CDR3 DNA is TGCGCCAGCAGCGCCGGGACGGAATCCTACGAGCAGTACTTC. The J gene is TRBJ2-7, the V gene TRBV4-1; tentatively, D is TRBD1 or TRBD2 (5 bases each). The CDR3 sequence is 14 residues long. The germline gives CDR1 MGHRA, CDR2 YSYEKL. V shed 5 bases and J shed 1 base, with 12 bases lying between them.

The chain uses TRBV24-1 and TRBJ1-2, with D possibly TRBD1 on 5 matching bases. The germline V and J ends were trimmed by 3 bases and 4 bases, with 17 bases remaining between them. Germline V gene lookup returns CDR1 KGHDR and CDR2 SFDVKD. The CDR3 runs 16 residues. The CDR3 DNA is TGTGCCACCAGTGATGCTAGGGGATTATTAAGCTATGGCTACACCTTC. Translating it yields CATSDARGLLSYGYTF.

The rearrangement uses TRBV19 and TRBJ2-7, with TRBD1 identical over 7 bases. CDR1 and CDR2 (germline): LNHDA, SQIVND (reference sequence). Trimming cost V 6 bases and J 3 bases; bases outside gene matches: 8. The CDR3 length is 14 residues. This chain's CDR3 is CASSGAGGFYEQYF. As DNA, the CDR3 is TGTGCCAGTAGCGGCGCAGGGGGTTTCTACGAGCAGTACTTC.